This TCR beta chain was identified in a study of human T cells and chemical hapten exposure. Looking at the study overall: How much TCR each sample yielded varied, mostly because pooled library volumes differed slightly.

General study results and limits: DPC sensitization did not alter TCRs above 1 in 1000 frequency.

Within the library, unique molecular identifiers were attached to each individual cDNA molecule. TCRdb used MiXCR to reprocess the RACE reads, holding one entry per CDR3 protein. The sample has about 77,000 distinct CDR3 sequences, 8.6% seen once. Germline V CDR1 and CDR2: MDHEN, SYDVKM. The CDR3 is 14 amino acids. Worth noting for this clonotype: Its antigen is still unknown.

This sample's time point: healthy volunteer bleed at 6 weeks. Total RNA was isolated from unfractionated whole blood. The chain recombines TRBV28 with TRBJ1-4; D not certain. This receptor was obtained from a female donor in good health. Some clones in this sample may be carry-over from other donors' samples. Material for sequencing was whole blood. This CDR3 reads CASRSAATNEKLFF. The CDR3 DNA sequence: TGTGCGTCTCGGTCGGCGGCAACTAATGAAAAACTGTTTTTT.